Each of the 17 T cell receptor beta chains below was sequenced from the same sample in a study of cytomegalovirus exposure and HLA in healthy donors. Measured with immunoSEQ multiplex PCR; TCRdb has only the in-frame clones, and not every one. This table has fewer than 200,000 clones, about 85% appearing once. Specimen: PBMCs. The receptors were gathered from a man younger than 35 in good health and CMV-seropositive.

The V call is TRBV19, the J call TRBJ2-7; TRBD1 aligns across 7 bases. Trimming took 5 bases from V and 2 from J; bases not matched to a gene: 6. The CDR3 extends over 14 amino acids. The germline V gene encodes CDR1 LNHDA and CDR2 SQIVND (reference sequence). CDR3 coding DNA: TGTGCCAGTAGTTACGACGACAGGGCCTACGAGCAGTACTTC. This gives the protein CASSYDDRAYEQYF.

This rearrangement joins TRBV5-1 to TRBJ1-1; TRBD1 might be the D (5 bases). Per the germline V gene, CDR1 is SGHRS and CDR2 is YFSETQ. Trimming stripped 4 bases from V and 4 bases from J, with 17 bases between. The CDR3 runs to 15 residues. DNA for the CDR3: TGCGCCAGCAGCCAGCTGACAGAACCCAGCACTGAAGCTTTCTTT. Translating gives CASSQLTEPSTEAFF. The whole variable domain, remainder taken from reference TRBV5-1 and TRBJ1-1, is KAGVTQTPRYLIKTRGQQVTLSCSPISGHRSVSWYQQTPGQGLQFLFEYFSETQRNKGNFPGRFSGRQFSNSRSEMNVSTLELGDSALYLCASSQLTEPSTEAFFGQGTRLTVV.

This rearrangement joins TRBV7-8 to TRBJ1-5, with 11 bases matching TRBD1. V dropped 6 bases and J dropped 6; count of bases not matched to a gene: 7. Germline-derived CDR1 and CDR2 are SGHVS and FQNEAQ. The CDR3 is 15 residues long. In nucleotides, the CDR3 is TGTGCCAGCAGTCCCGGGACAGGGGGTTTTCAGCCCCAGCATTTT. It codes for CASSPGTGGFQPQHF.

The V and J genes are TRBV7-3 and TRBJ2-5; 11 bases align to TRBD2. The CDR3 loop spans 17 amino acids. The V gene's germline CDR1 is SGHTA and CDR2 FQGTGA. With 2 bases clipped from V and 1 base from J, the junction kept 6 bases outside the gene matches. CDR3 protein: CASSLEGTSGAQETQYF. The CDR3, as DNA: TGTGCCAGCAGCTTAGAAGGGACTAGCGGTGCCCAAGAGACCCAGTACTTC.

This clone was picked up a small number of times. The V and J genes are TRBV2 and TRBJ2-7; D is perhaps TRBD1 (5 bases). Germline loops: CDR1 SNHLY, CDR2 FYNNEI. CDR3 length: 11 amino acids. Trimming took off 5 bases at V and 7 bases at J, with 9 bases between the two ends. CDR3 DNA: TGTGCCAGCAGTAAGACAGTTGAGCAGTACTTC. Encoded protein: CASSKTVEQYF.

The gene calls are TRBV9 and TRBJ1-1; D is undetermined. Germline lookup yields CDR1 SGDLS and CDR2 YYNGEE. V lost 3 bases and J 1 base, leaving 10 bases between the germline ends. The CDR3 sequence is 14 residues long. The CDR3, as DNA: TGTGCCAGCAGCGCCAACCCAGGGAACACTGAAGCTTTCTTT. It translates to CASSANPGNTEAFF. The full variable domain, its missing parts supplied by reference TRBV9 and TRBJ1-1, is DSGVTQTPKHLITATGQRVTLRCSPRSGDLSVYWYQQSLDQGLQFLIQYYNGEERAKGNILERFSAQQFPDLHSELNLSSLELGDSALYFCASSANPGNTEAFFGQGTRLTVV.

This clone was counted between two and nine times. V and J are TRBV27 and TRBJ2-7; possibly TRBD1 for D (5 bases). V lost 3 bases, J lost 2 bases, and 8 bases lay in between. The CDR3 is 13 amino acids. The V gene's germline CDR1 is MNHEY and CDR2 SMNVEV (reference sequence). The CDR3 protein is CASSFRVPYEQYF. DNA of the CDR3: TGTGCCAGCAGTTTCAGGGTCCCCTACGAGCAGTACTTC.

This clone appeared a single time. The V and J genes are TRBV28 and TRBJ1-6; TRBD1 agrees at 7 bases. Trimming cost V 7 bases and J 17 bases; bases outside gene matches: 11. CDR3 length equals 12 residues. Germline V CDR1 and CDR2: MDHEN, SYDVKM. This CDR3 is CASTLPGQPVHF. The DNA for the CDR3 is TGTGCCAGCACTCTTCCGGGACAGCCGGTCCACTTT.

The rearrangement uses TRBV30 and TRBJ2-3, with D possibly matching TRBD1 (6 bases). CDR3 length equals 15 residues. Germline values: CDR1 GTSNPN, CDR2 SVGIG (reference sequence). Trimming removed 2 bases from V and 5 bases from J, with 17 bases in between. CDR3 amino acids: CAWSPGQFMGDTQYF. The CDR3, as DNA: TGTGCCTGGAGTCCAGGACAGTTTATGGGAGATACGCAGTATTTT.

The rearrangement joins TRBV7-8 to TRBJ2-7; TRBD1 aligns across 9 bases. Germline lookup yields CDR1 SGHVS and CDR2 FQNEAQ. Trimming cost V 5 bases and J 6 bases; bases outside gene matches: 14. This CDR3 contains 16 residues. The CDR3: CASSPQFRDRAFEQYF. DNA for the CDR3: TGTGCCAGCAGCCCGCAGTTCCGGGACAGGGCGTTCGAGCAGTACTTC.

The chain links TRBV18 to TRBJ2-2; unclear D gene. Germline V gene data show CDR1 as KGHSH and CDR2 as LQKENI. The CDR3 has 14 residues. The germline V and J ends were trimmed by 4 bases and 2 bases, with 8 bases remaining between them. This CDR3 reads CASSLLENTGELFF. DNA for the CDR3: TGTGCCAGCTCACTCCTAGAAAACACCGGGGAGCTGTTTTTT.

J is TRBJ2-1 and V is TRBV29-1; D possibly corresponds to TRBD1 (5 bases). The CDR3 loop spans 13 amino acids. V was cut by 4 bases and J by 5 bases, with 12 bases left in between. Germline values: CDR1 SQVTM, CDR2 ANQGSEA. CDR3 in amino acids: CSVVRTQNNEQFF. In DNA form, the CDR3 reads TGCAGCGTTGTGAGGACACAAAACAATGAGCAGTTCTTC.

V is TRBV28 and J is TRBJ2-2; 7 bases fit TRBD2. J lost 4 bases, V lost 3 bases, and 8 bases had no gene match. The CDR3 extends over 16 amino acids. Germline values: CDR1 MDHEN, CDR2 SYDVKM. This chain's CDR3 is CASSLGRGEGTGELFF. In DNA form, the CDR3 reads TGTGCCAGCAGTTTGGGGAGGGGAGAGGGCACCGGGGAGCTGTTTTTT. Looking up the rest from reference TRBV28 and TRBJ2-2 gives the full variable domain: DVKVTQSSRYLVKRTGEKVFLECVQDMDHENMFWYRQDPGLGLRLIYFSYDVKMKEKGDIPEGYSVSREKKERFSLILESASTNQTSMYLCASSLGRGEGTGELFFGEGSRLTVL.

The V and J genes are TRBV5-1 and TRBJ2-3, with TRBD1 matching 10 bases. Germline values: CDR1 SGHRS, CDR2 YFSETQ. The trim removed 5 bases at V and 3 bases at J, leaving 3 bases unmatched. This CDR3 has 14 residues. The CDR3 reads CASRPGQGTDTQYF. The CDR3 region has the DNA TGCGCCAGCAGACCGGGACAGGGGACAGATACGCAGTATTTT.

The J gene is TRBJ2-2, the V gene TRBV28; weak D call: TRBD2 (6 bases). The CDR3 spans 14 residues. Germline V gives CDR1 MDHEN, CDR2 SYDVKM. The V and J ends lost 7 bases and 3 bases respectively, with 12 bases between them. CDR3: CASTSGGDTGELFF. CDR3 bases: TGTGCCAGCACCTCCGGGGGAGACACCGGGGAGCTGTTTTTT.

The chain has TRBV6-1 and TRBJ1-2; no reliable D call. Trimming took off 5 bases at V and 2 bases at J, with 9 bases between the two ends. The CDR3 runs to 13 residues. Germline assignment: CDR1 MNHNS and CDR2 SASEGT. CDR3 protein: CASSPSLNYGYTF. The CDR3 DNA follows: TGTGCCAGCAGTCCGTCCCTAAACTATGGCTACACCTTC.

V and J are TRBV28 and TRBJ2-5; D gene ambiguous. CDR3 length: 12 residues. Trimming stripped 5 bases from V and 9 bases from J, with 13 bases between. CDR1 is MDHEN, CDR2 SYDVKM, per germline. The CDR3 sequence: CASSIDWVAQYF. CDR3 nucleotide sequence: TGTGCCAGCAGTATAGACTGGGTGGCCCAGTACTTC.